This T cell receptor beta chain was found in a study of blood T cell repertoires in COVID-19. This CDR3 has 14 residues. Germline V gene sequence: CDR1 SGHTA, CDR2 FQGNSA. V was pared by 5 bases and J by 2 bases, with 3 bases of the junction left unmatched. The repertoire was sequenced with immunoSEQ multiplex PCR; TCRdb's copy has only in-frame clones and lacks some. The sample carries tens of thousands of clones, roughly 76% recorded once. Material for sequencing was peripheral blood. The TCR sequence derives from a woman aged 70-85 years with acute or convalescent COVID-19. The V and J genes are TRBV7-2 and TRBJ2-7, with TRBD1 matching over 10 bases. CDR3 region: CASSHGTGAYEQYF. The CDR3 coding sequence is TGTGCCAGCAGCCACGGGACAGGGGCCTACGAGCAGTACTTC.